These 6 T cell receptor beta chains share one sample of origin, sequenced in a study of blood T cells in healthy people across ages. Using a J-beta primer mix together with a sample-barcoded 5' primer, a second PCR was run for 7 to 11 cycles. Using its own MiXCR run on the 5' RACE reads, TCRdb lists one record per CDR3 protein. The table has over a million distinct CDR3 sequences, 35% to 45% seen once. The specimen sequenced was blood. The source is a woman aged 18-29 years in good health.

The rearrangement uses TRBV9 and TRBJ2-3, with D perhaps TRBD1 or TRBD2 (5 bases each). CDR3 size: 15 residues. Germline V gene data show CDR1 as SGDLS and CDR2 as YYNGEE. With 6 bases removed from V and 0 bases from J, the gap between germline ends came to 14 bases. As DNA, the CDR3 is TGTGCCAGCAAACCCTTGGGGACGAGCACAGATACGCAGTATTTT. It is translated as CASKPLGTSTDTQYF.

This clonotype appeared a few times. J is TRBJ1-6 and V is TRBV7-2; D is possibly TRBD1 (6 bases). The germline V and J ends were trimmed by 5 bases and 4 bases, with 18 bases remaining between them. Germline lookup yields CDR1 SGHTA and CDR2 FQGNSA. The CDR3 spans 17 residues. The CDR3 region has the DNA TGTGCCAGCAGCGTCCACAGGGAGCTCCTATATAATTCACCCCTCCACTTT. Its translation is CASSVHRELLYNSPLHF.

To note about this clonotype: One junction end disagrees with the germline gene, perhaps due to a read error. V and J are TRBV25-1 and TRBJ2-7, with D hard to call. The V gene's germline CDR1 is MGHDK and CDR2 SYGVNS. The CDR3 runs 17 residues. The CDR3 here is CASSDLKDGFFSYERYF. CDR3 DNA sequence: TGTGCCAGCAGTGATCTTAAGGACGGTTTCTTCTCCTACGAGCGGTACTTC.

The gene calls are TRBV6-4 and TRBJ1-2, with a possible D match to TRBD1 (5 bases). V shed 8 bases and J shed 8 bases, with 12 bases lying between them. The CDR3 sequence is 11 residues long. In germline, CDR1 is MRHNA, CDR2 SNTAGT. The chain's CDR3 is CASSDSRGYTF. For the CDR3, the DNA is TGTGCCAGCTCCGACAGTAGAGGCTACACCTTC.

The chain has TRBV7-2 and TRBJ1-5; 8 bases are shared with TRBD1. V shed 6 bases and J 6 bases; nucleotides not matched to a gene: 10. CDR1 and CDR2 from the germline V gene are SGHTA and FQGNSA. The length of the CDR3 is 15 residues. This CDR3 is CASSAYVGQGQPQHF. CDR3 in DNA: TGTGCCAGCAGTGCTTACGTAGGACAGGGTCAGCCCCAGCATTTT.

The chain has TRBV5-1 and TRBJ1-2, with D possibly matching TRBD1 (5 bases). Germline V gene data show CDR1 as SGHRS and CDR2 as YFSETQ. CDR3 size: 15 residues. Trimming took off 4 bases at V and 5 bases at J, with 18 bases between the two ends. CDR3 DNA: TGCGCCAGCAGCCCCCTTCGGGGCCGAAGATATGGCTACACCTTC. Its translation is CASSPLRGRRYGYTF.